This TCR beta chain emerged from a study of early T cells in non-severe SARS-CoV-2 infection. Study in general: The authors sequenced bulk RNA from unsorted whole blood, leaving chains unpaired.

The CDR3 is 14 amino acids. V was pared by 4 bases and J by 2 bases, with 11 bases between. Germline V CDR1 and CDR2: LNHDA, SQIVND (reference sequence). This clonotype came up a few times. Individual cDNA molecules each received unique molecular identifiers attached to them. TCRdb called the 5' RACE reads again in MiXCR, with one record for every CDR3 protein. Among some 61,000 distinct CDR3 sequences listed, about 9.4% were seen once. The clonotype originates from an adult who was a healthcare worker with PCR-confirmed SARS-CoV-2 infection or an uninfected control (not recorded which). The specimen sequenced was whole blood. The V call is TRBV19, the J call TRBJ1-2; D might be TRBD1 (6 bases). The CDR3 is CASSRGGVNYGYTF. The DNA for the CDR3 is TGTGCCAGTAGTAGGGGGGGCGTCAACTATGGCTACACCTTC. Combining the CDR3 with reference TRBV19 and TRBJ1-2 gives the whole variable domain DGGITQSPKYLFRKEGQNVTLSCEQNLNHDAMYWYRQDPGQGLRLIYYSQIVNDFQKGDIAEGYSVSREKKESFPLTVTSAQKNPTAFYLCASSRGGVNYGYTFGSGTRLTVV.